This TCR beta chain stems from a study of T cells in Graves' hyperthyroidism and ophthalmopathy. Study details: The initial diagnosis was the point when peripheral blood was collected, ahead of any treatment.

Comments on this clonotype: Its antigen is unidentified.

The study's findings and limits: Most expanded thyroid clonotypes above 0.001 recurred in blood.

Graves' hyperthyroidism was deemed stable absent ophthalmopathy progression within 18 months. RNA transcripts were the template for amplifying TCR beta CDR3 regions. TCR CDR3 underwent first-round RT-PCR with the HTBI primer set. TCRdb redid the calling of the multiplex PCR reads with MiXCR, one entry per CDR3 protein. The sample records approximately 560,000 distinct CDR3 sequences, roughly 14% being singletons. This receptor was identified in a woman in her twenties or thirties with Graves' hyperthyroidism. Material: blood.

CDR3 bases: TGTGCCAGCAGCTTGAGGACAGGGGACGCCGGGGAGCTGTTTTTT. Its translation is CASSLRTGDAGELFF. This rearrangement joins TRBV7-9 to TRBJ2-2; 9 nucleotides agree with TRBD1. CDR3 length: 15 amino acids. Germline CDR1 and CDR2: SEHNR and FQNEAQ (reference sequence). V trimming: 3 bases; J trimming: 6 bases; junction bases outside the gene matches: 5.